This T cell receptor beta chain was identified during a study of kidney transplant recipient with SARS-CoV-2 infection. The CDR3 runs to 14 residues. TCRdb recomputed calls from the reads with MiXCR, one row per CDR3 protein. The sample carries roughly 250,000 distinct CDR3 sequences, about 28% recorded once. The rearrangement links TRBV3-2 to TRBJ2-1. TRBV3-2 counts as a pseudogene. This TCR was recovered from a young adult male patient who had COVID-19 and was a kidney transplant recipient. A share of the T cells may be of graft donor origin. The source was a blood sample, collected at baseline and around day 120 from a kidney transplant recipient. The CDR3 sequence is CASSQAPDYNEQFF. The CDR3 DNA reads as TGTGCCAGCAGCCAAGCCCCAGACTACAATGAGCAGTTCTTC.